This record covers a single T cell receptor beta chain. This CDR3 contains 14 residues. Deletions cut 4 bases from V and 4 bases from J, with 14 bases between. In germline, CDR1 is SGHDT, CDR2 YYEEEE. These data belong to a study of human T cells and chemical hapten exposure. Study in general: Enrolled patients were predominantly female and had alopecia areata, totalis or universalis.

Sample time point: patch test 1, 2 weeks after DPC sensitization. Treatment denoted: therapeutic diphenylcyclopropenone sensitization with weekly scalp DPC. Using its own MiXCR run on the RACE reads, TCRdb lists one record per CDR3 protein. Of approximately 80,000 distinct CDR3 sequences listed, roughly 7.1% are singletons. The receptor comes from a woman aged 25 to 39 with alopecia areata. Some clones in this sample may be carry-over from other donors' samples. The chain recombines TRBV5-6 with TRBJ1-2, with D tentatively TRBD1 (5 bases). The input for sequencing was whole blood, taken in connection with sensitization to the hapten diphenylcyclopropenone (DPC). The CDR3 loop is CASSRGTDAYGYTF. CDR3 bases: TGTGCCAGCAGCCGTGGGACGGACGCCTATGGCTACACCTTC.